This TCR beta chain was recovered during a study of shared clonotypes between healthy human individuals. Per the germline V gene, CDR1 is MDHEN and CDR2 is SYDVKM. This CDR3 region has 15 residues. J was trimmed by 0 bases and V by 6 bases; bases with no gene match: 4. Study results and caveats: Naive CD4 clonotypes overlapped across a handful of donors at roughly 5%.

This clone was detected once. Its matching antigen is unknown. Under the authors' procedure: Junction-only sequences without quality scores were provided by ImmunoSEQ, so filtering was different. Clones were read by immunoSEQ multiplex PCR, and TCRdb kept only the in-frame ones, dropping some. Clonal size and the V and J genes are those of that table, whereas D and trimming came from the DNA. Counted here are fewer than 2.5 million clones, over 85% occurring once; the ten biggest clones make up 0.36%. Material for sequencing was naive CD4+ T cells from PBMCs. This sample's subset: CD45RA+ positively selected. The chain carries TRBV28 and TRBJ2-5, with TRBD1 identical over 10 bases. The sequence came from a man aged 18 to 29 in good health. Some clones in this sample may be carry-over from other donors' samples. DNA for the CDR3: TGTGCCAGCAGCCGGACAGGGGGGAACCAAGAGACCCAGTACTTC. Protein: CASSRTGGNQETQYF.